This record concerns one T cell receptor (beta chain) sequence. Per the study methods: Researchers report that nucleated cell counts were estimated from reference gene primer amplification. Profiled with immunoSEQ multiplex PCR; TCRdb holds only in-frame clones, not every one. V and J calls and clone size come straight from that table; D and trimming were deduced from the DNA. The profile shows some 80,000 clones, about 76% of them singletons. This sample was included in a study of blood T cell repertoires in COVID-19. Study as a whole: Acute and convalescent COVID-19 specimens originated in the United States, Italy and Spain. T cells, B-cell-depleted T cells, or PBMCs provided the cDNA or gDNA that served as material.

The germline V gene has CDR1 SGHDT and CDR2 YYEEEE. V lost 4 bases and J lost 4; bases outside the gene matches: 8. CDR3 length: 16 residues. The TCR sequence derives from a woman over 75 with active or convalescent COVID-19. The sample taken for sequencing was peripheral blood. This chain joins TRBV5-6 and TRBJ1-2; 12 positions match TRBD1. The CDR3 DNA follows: TGTGCCAGCAGCCCCGGGACAGGGGGCCCGGGCTATGGCTACACCTTC. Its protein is CASSPGTGGPGYGYTF.